The present TCR beta chain was sequenced within a study of shared clonotypes between healthy human individuals. Some clones are missing from TCRdb's copy, which holds only in-frame ones; the method was immunoSEQ multiplex PCR. The sample lists some 1,600,000 clones; approximately 98% were seen once. The V and J ends lost 1 base and 3 bases, in that order; junction bases with no gene match: 4. The CDR3 is 15 amino acids. In germline, CDR1 is PRHDT, CDR2 FYEKMQ (reference sequence). This chain links TRBV13 with TRBJ1-1; 8 nucleotides align to TRBD1. The specimen was naive CD4+ T cells sorted from blood. Subset described: CD45RA+ positively selected. This TCR was recovered from a man in his thirties or forties in good health. CDR3 sequence: CASSLVVTGDTEAFF. CDR3 DNA sequence: TGTGCCAGCAGCTTAGTTGTGACAGGGGACACTGAAGCTTTCTTT.